The rows below give T cell receptor beta chains drawn from one sample of a study of blood T cell repertoires in COVID-19. Only in-frame clones appear in the TCRdb table, and some are missing; sequencing was by immunoSEQ multiplex PCR. Seen here are approximately 280,000 clones, less than 85% observed once, and the top ten hold 1.4% to 1.5%. The sequencing sample was made of peripheral blood. The receptors come from a human donor with COVID-19, enrolled during active disease. The donor label of this sample is uncertain. Each CDR3 is given with its conserved first and last residue. A D gene is named only where the DNA matches it firmly. Part of the rows lack a size; the others show once, few, many or a class for expanded clones.

cdr3_nt | cdr3_aa | j_call | clone_size | d_call | v_call
TGTGCCAGCAGAAGACTAGCGGGAGCACCCCATGAGCAGTTCTTC | CASRRLAGAPHEQFF | TRBJ2-1 | . | TRBD2 | TRBV2
TGTGCCAGCAGCCAGACAGGGAACACTGAAGCTTTCTTT | CASSQTGNTEAFF | TRBJ1-1 | . | . | TRBV3-1/TRBV3-2
TGTGCCTGGAGCGACAGGGGAAATCAGCCCCAGCATTTT | CAWSDRGNQPQHF | TRBJ1-5 | . | TRBD1 | TRBV30
TGTGCCAGCAGTGGATCGGGTCTGCCCCAGCATTTT | CASSGSGLPQHF | TRBJ1-5 | . | . | TRBV28
TGTGCCAGCAGCCGCAGGTTGGACAGGGCGGAAGCTTTCTTT | CASSRRLDRAEAFF | TRBJ1-1 | . | TRBD1 | TRBV7-3
TGTGCCAGCAGCCAAGATGAGGGTCAGCCCCAGCATTTT | CASSQDEGQPQHF | TRBJ1-5 | . | . | TRBV3-1/TRBV3-2
TGTGCCAGCAGTGAAGGACTAGCGGGAGGGGGGGAGCTGTTTTTT | CASSEGLAGGGELFF | TRBJ2-2 | . | TRBD2 | TRBV25-1
TGTGCCAGCAGTTCGAATTCACCCCTCCACTTT | CASSSNSPLHF | TRBJ1-6 | . | . | TRBV28
TGCGCCAGCAGCTTCCGGACAGGGACCTACGAGCAGTACTTC | CASSFRTGTYEQYF | TRBJ2-7 | . | TRBD1 | TRBV5-1
TGTGCCAGCAGTAGACAGGTTCGGAACACCGGGGAGCTGTTTTTT | CASSRQVRNTGELFF | TRBJ2-2 | . | . | TRBV6-5
TGCAGCGTTGATTTCAGGGGCAATGAGCAGTTCTTC | CSVDFRGNEQFF | TRBJ2-1 | . | . | TRBV29-1
TGTGCCAGCAGCTTTGGCGGGCTCAGAGGGGAGCTGTTTTTT | CASSFGGLRGELFF | TRBJ2-2 | . | . | TRBV5-4
TGTGCCAGCAGCTCAACAGGGGGCCTCCGGTATTTT | CASSSTGGLRYF | TRBJ2-3 | . | TRBD1 | TRBV3-1/TRBV3-2
TGCGCCAGCAGCTCGACAGGGGATGGGTTCGCAGATACGCAGTATTTT | CASSSTGDGFADTQYF | TRBJ2-3 | once | TRBD1 | TRBV5-1
TGTGCCAGCAGTCCAGGGGGAGTCTACGAGCAGTACTTC | CASSPGGVYEQYF | TRBJ2-7 | . | TRBD1 | TRBV6-5
TGTGCCAGCTCTCGAGAAACGGATCAGCCCCAGCATTTT | CASSRETDQPQHF | TRBJ1-5 | once | . | TRBV18
TGCGCCAGCAGCTTGACAGGGGGCATTACTACGGCTGAAGCTTTCTTT | CASSLTGGITTAEAFF | TRBJ1-1 | few | TRBD1 | TRBV5-1